This T cell receptor beta chain was identified during a study of T cell changes during pregnancy in multiple sclerosis. The J segment lost 7 bases and the V segment lost 0 bases, leaving 11 bases of the junction unmatched. The germline V gene encodes CDR1 SGHRS and CDR2 YFSETQ. The CDR3 spans 16 residues. Clones were read by immunoSEQ multiplex PCR, and TCRdb kept only the in-frame ones, dropping some. The sample records roughly 43,000 clones, about 92% being singletons. The specimen was CD4+ T cells from peripheral blood mononuclear cells, collected in the third trimester of pregnancy. This clonotype was obtained from a female donor with multiple sclerosis, enrolled in a pregnancy study. The chain couples TRBV5-1 to TRBJ2-7; 9 bases map to TRBD1. CDR3 in DNA: TGCGCCAGCAGCTTGGACCGAGGGACAGGGTTTAGAGAGCAGTACTTC. Translated, it gives CASSLDRGTGFREQYF.